The 14 T cell receptor beta chains below were found in one sample sequenced in a study of patients and donors after allogeneic stem cell transplantation. From the RT-PCR reads, TCRdb called clonotypes with MiXCR, one entry per CDR3 protein. Altogether 70,000 or so distinct CDR3 sequences are present, about a quarter being singletons, with the ten largest covering approximately 26%. The source material was blood, either unsorted or a sorted T cell fraction (not recorded which). All receptors derive from a human donor who was either an allogeneic HSCT recipient or a stem cell or donor lymphocyte infusion donor (not recorded which). It is not recorded whose cells these are; they may come from a transplant donor.

This clonotype was counted only a few times. This rearrangement joins TRBV2 to TRBJ2-5; 9 positions match TRBD2. The CDR3 is 16 residues long. Losses at the gene ends were 2 bases for V and 4 bases for J; bases not matched to a gene: 8. The germline V gene encodes CDR1 SNHLY and CDR2 FYNNEI. The CDR3 reads CASSEWLAGDTETQYF. CDR3 in DNA: TGTGCCAGCAGTGAATGGTTAGCGGGGGATACAGAGACCCAGTACTTC.

This clonotype was detected only a few times. The chain employs TRBV12-3 or TRBV12-4 and TRBJ2-1, with D perhaps TRBD2 (5 bases). V was clipped by 3 bases and J by 4 bases, with 13 bases between them. The CDR3 has 15 amino acids. The CDR3 nucleotides read TGTGCCAGCAGTTTCGTGAGGACTCCGTACAATGAGCAGTTCTTC. Protein sequence: CASSFVRTPYNEQFF.

This clonotype was observed a handful of times. The chain has TRBV6-1 and TRBJ1-1; D gene unclear. Between the trimmed V and J ends, which lost 7 bases and 2 bases, there was a span of 5 bases. The CDR3 has 11 residues. The germline CDR1 and CDR2 sequences are MNHNS and SASEGT. CDR3 nucleotides: TGTGCCAGCACACGTAACACTGAAGCTTTCTTT. Translating gives CASTRNTEAFF.

This clonotype has only a few counts. V gene TRBV20-1 combines with J gene TRBJ2-3; maybe TRBD1 (6 bases). This CDR3 has 15 residues. V dropped 4 bases and J dropped 8 bases, with 22 bases sitting between them. Germline-derived CDR1 and CDR2 are DFQATT and SNEGSKA (reference sequence). The CDR3 nucleotides are TGCAGTGCTACCTTACCCACTCCCGGGACACCTACGCAGTATTTT. Translated, it gives CSATLPTPGTPTQYF.

This sequence joins TRBV5-1 and TRBJ1-2, with TRBD1 identical over 7 bases. V gave up 7 bases and J gave up 4 bases; unmatched junction bases: 7. The CDR3 sequence is 13 residues long. The V gene's germline CDR1 is SGHRS and CDR2 YFSETQ. Here the CDR3 DNA reads TGCGCCAGCGGGGGACAGCAAGGCTATGGCTACACCTTC. Amino acids: CASGGQQGYGYTF.

As concerns this clonotype: Without the conserved terminal phenylalanine or tryptophan, this CDR3 likely stems from a read error. V and J are TRBV28 and TRBJ2-1; D gene unclear. This CDR3 comprises 12 residues. V dropped 11 bases and J dropped 1 base, with 9 bases sitting between them. CDR1 and CDR2 (germline): MDHEN, SYDVKM. The CDR3 DNA reads as TGTGCCTCAGTCCCTTCCTACAATGAGCAGTTCTTG. It codes for CASVPSYNEQFL.

The gene calls are TRBV5-5 and TRBJ2-3; D gene unclear. CDR1 SGHKS and CDR2 YYEKEE come from the germline V gene (reference sequence). V dropped 2 bases and J dropped 0 bases, with 4 bases sitting between them. The CDR3 contains 13 residues. CDR3 sequence reads: CASSFYSTDTQYF. In DNA, the CDR3 is TGTGCCAGCAGCTTCTACAGCACAGATACGCAGTATTTT.

V is TRBV5-1 and J is TRBJ2-7; D perhaps matches TRBD1 (6 bases). Germline CDR1 and CDR2: SGHRS and YFSETQ. This CDR3 is built from 14 residues. Trimming removed 0 bases from V and 1 base from J, with 8 bases in between. Here the CDR3 reads CASSLEGVSYEQYF. The DNA for the CDR3 is TGCGCCAGCAGCTTGGAGGGGGTTTCCTACGAGCAGTACTTC.

Only a few counts were recorded for this clonotype. This chain links TRBV12-3 or TRBV12-4 with TRBJ1-4; D ambiguous. CDR3 length: 14 residues. V dropped 1 base and J dropped 4 bases, with 7 bases sitting between them. CDR3 nucleotide sequence: TGTGCCAGCAGTTTAGGCCGGGTTAATGAAAAACTGTTTTTT. It specifies CASSLGRVNEKLFF.

This clonotype was recorded a few times. CDR3 nucleotides: TGCAGTGCCAGGGGGCGGGAAGAAAGTTTCAATGAGCAGTTCTTC. Protein sequence: CSARGREESFNEQFF. V gene TRBV20-1 combines with J gene TRBJ2-1; 8 bases agree with TRBD1. Germline V gene sequence: CDR1 DFQATT, CDR2 SNEGSKA (reference sequence). This CDR3 is built from 15 residues. J gave up 6 bases and V 6 bases, and 13 bases lay outside the gene matches.

V gene TRBV20-1 combines with J gene TRBJ1-5, with 9 bases identical to TRBD1. This CDR3 is built from 12 residues. V shed 3 bases and J 6 bases; nucleotides not matched to a gene: 0. Germline CDR1 reads DFQATT; CDR2 reads SNEGSKA (reference sequence). The CDR3, as DNA: TGCAGTGCTAGGGACAGGGGTCAGCCCCAGCATTTT. Translated: CSARDRGQPQHF.

The V gene is TRBV24-1, the J gene TRBJ2-1, with 9 bases that match TRBD2. The germline V gene has CDR1 KGHDR and CDR2 SFDVKD. The CDR3 totals 17 residues. J gave up 5 bases and V 3 bases, and 10 bases lay outside the gene matches. The CDR3 loop reads CATSDTAGTSRDNEQFF. The CDR3 region has the DNA TGTGCCACCAGTGATACTGCCGGGACTAGCAGAGACAATGAGCAGTTCTTC.

In this sample, this clonotype turned up a few times. The J gene is TRBJ2-3, the V gene TRBV2; 8 nucleotides line up with TRBD1. J lost 4 bases, V lost 3 bases, and 3 bases had no gene match. Germline V CDR1 and CDR2: SNHLY, FYNNEI. The CDR3 length is 14 residues. The CDR3 DNA reads as TGTGCCAGCAGTGATGGACAGGGCCCAGATACGCAGTATTTT. It translates to CASSDGQGPDTQYF. Combining the CDR3 with reference TRBV2 and TRBJ2-3 gives the whole variable domain EPEVTQTPSHQVTQMGQEVILRCVPISNHLYFYWYRQILGQKVEFLVSFYNNEISEKSEIFDDQFSVERPDGSNFTLKIRSTKLEDSAMYFCASSDGQGPDTQYFGPGTRLTVL.

This chain links TRBV7-6 with TRBJ2-1; D is tentatively TRBD1 or TRBD2 (5 bases each). CDR3 length equals 12 residues. Per the germline V gene, CDR1 is SGHVS and CDR2 is FNYEAQ. Trimming pared 6 bases from V and 14 bases from J, leaving 17 bases between. Written as DNA, the CDR3 is TGTGCCAGCAGGGGGGAGTCCCTGGTGGAGTTCTTC. Encoded protein: CASRGESLVEFF.